This T cell receptor beta chain was found in a study of blood T cell repertoires in COVID-19. Study background: Samples taken during acute and convalescent COVID-19 were collected in the United States, Italy and Spain. Sample material is recorded as cDNA or gDNA derived from T cells, B-cell-depleted T cells, or PBMCs.

After removal of 7 bases from V and 5 bases from J, the junction contained 11 bases not matched to a gene. Germline V lookup: CDR1 MNHEY, CDR2 SMNVEV (reference sequence). The CDR3 length is 16 residues. Data came from immunoSEQ multiplex PCR; TCRdb stores just in-frame clones and leaves some out. The table has under 350,000 clones, approximately 86% seen once. All enrollees were about 18 to 95 years old and from under 25 US areas. The TCR sequence derives from a woman between 40 and 50 years old with acute COVID-19. The chain uses TRBV27 and TRBJ2-2; 9 nucleotides line up with TRBD1. Sequencing was performed on PBMCs or T cells enriched from blood (not recorded which). CDR3 residues: CASIGGQGILTGELFF. DNA of the CDR3: TGTGCCAGCATAGGGGGACAGGGTATTTTGACCGGGGAGCTGTTTTTT.